This T cell receptor beta chain was retrieved from a study of radiotherapy plus CTLA-4 blockade in lung cancer. The method was immunoSEQ multiplex PCR; TCRdb's version includes in-frame clones alone and lacks a portion of them. The data contain tens of thousands of clones, approximately 78% of them seen just once; the ten biggest clones take up roughly 24%. Trimming removed 4 bases from V and 5 bases from J; junction bases left unmatched: 4. Per germline, CDR1 MGHDK and CDR2 SYGVNS. This CDR3 comprises 13 residues. The sequenced sample was peripheral blood, obtained from a patient treated with radiotherapy plus ipilimumab. The chain joins TRBV25-1 to TRBJ1-2, with TRBD1 matching 7 bases. This clonotype originated in a human donor with non-small cell lung cancer that progressed on radiotherapy plus ipilimumab. CDR3 region: CASSVVQGYGYTF. The CDR3 DNA sequence: TGTGCCAGCAGTGTCGTACAGGGGTATGGCTACACCTTC.